Presented here are 6 T cell receptor beta chains from one specimen sequenced in a study of blood T cells in healthy people across ages. Through a sample-barcoded 5' primer and a J-beta primer mix, a second PCR was run for about 6 to 11 cycles. TCRdb re-called the 5' RACE reads with MiXCR, one entry per CDR3 protein. The sample carries hundreds of thousands of distinct CDR3 sequences, 58% recorded once. Material: blood. The receptors here all came from a man aged 55 to 70 in good health.

This clonotype was observed a handful of times. The chain recombines TRBV6-5 with TRBJ1-2; 9 positions match TRBD1. In germline, CDR1 is MNHEY, CDR2 SVGAGI. V lost 4 bases and J lost 0; bases outside the gene matches: 3. CDR3 length: 15 residues. The chain's CDR3 is CASSFRDRANYGYTF. The CDR3 region has the DNA TGTGCCAGCAGTTTCCGGGACAGGGCTAACTATGGCTACACCTTC.

The chain has TRBV20-1 and TRBJ2-1; weak D call: TRBD2 (6 bases). Germline V gene lookup returns CDR1 DFQATT and CDR2 SNEGSKA (reference sequence). This CDR3 comprises 13 residues. The germline V and J ends were trimmed by 2 bases and 4 bases, with 9 bases remaining between them. This CDR3 is CSARTGTYNEQFF. As DNA, the CDR3 is TGCAGTGCTAGAACCGGGACTTACAATGAGCAGTTCTTC.

This chain connects TRBV27 to TRBJ2-7, with D unresolved. The V gene lost 5 bases and the J gene lost 4 bases, with 15 bases spanning the gap. Germline assignment: CDR1 MNHEY and CDR2 SMNVEV (reference sequence). The CDR3 has 14 amino acids. The CDR3 protein is CASSPSVAGYEQYF. DNA of the CDR3: TGTGCCAGCAGTCCATCGGTAGCCGGATACGAGCAGTACTTC.

This clonotype has just a few counts. The CDR3 is CASSLGGSGGYNEQFF. The CDR3 DNA reads as TGTGCCAGCAGCTTGGGGGGTAGCGGGGGCTACAATGAGCAGTTCTTC. The chain is built from TRBV12-3 or TRBV12-4 and TRBJ2-1; 9 bases line up with TRBD2. The CDR3 is 16 residues long. V lost 6 bases and J lost 3; bases outside the gene matches: 9.

On this clonotype: At one end the junction does not follow the germline gene, possibly because of a read error. V and J are TRBV7-2 and TRBJ1-2; the D is unclear. The CDR3 sequence is 15 residues long. In germline, CDR1 is SGHTA, CDR2 FQGNSA. The chain's CDR3 is CASNLSPWENYGYTF. The CDR3 DNA follows: TGTGCCAGCAACTTATCACCTTGGGAAAACTATGGCTACACCTTC.

V is TRBV7-2 and J is TRBJ1-6, with 10 bases lining up with TRBD1. Germline CDR1 is SGHTA and CDR2 is FQGNSA. The CDR3 totals 15 residues. Unmatched junction bases numbered 9, after V lost 5 bases and J lost 11 bases. CDR3 bases: TGTGCCAGCAGCCCACAGACAGGGGGCATGACACCCCTCCACTTT. Translated: CASSPQTGGMTPLHF. Complete variable domain (other parts from reference TRBV7-2 and TRBJ1-6): GAGVSQSPSNKVTEKGKDVELRCDPISGHTALYWYRQSLGQGLEFLIYFQGNSAPDKSGLPSDRFSAERTGGSVSTLTIQRTQQEDSAVYLCASSPQTGGMTPLHFGNGTRLTVT.